This T cell receptor (beta chain) was sequenced in a study of tumor-infiltrating lymphocytes in glioblastoma multiforme. Notes on the study in general: Functional subtype sorting of these T cells was not performed.

Comments on this clonotype: As yet, its antigen is unknown. A junction end diverges from the germline sequence, so it may reflect a read error.

TCRB libraries came from RNA via three nested multiplex PCR rounds. TCRdb re-analysed the multiplex PCR reads in MiXCR, keeping a single row per CDR3 protein. Here the sample spans some 10,000 distinct CDR3 sequences, less than 75% being singletons. Germline CDR1 MNHNS, CDR2 SASEGT. The CDR3 length is 14 residues. The receptor comes from a male donor with glioblastoma. Sequenced sample: brain tumor tissue. V gene TRBV6-1 combines with J gene TRBJ2-7, with D uncertain. CDR3 DNA sequence: TGTGTCAGCAGTGTACATGGTGGTCCTTACGAGCAGTACTTC. Residues: CVSSVHGGPYEQYF.